These 27 T cell receptor beta chains originate from one sample sequenced in a study of shared clonotypes between healthy human individuals (dated by TCRdb to 2020 to 2022). Libraries were made using the immunoSEQ multiplex PCR assay. TCRdb re-hosts the immuneACCESS table, in-frame sequences only. Its copies lack some clones; in the studies checked, an unresolved V gene accounts for under half of them, and the cause for the rest is not known. The sample yields roughly 2 million clones; about 95% were counted once. Jointly, the top ten make up roughly 1% of the sample. For the CD8 naive samples, CD45RO-negative cells were positively selected for CCR7, yielding a CD45RA+CCR7+ population from which TemRA cells were excluded. Sequences were obtained from naive CD8+ T cells sorted from blood. Explained via the paper, the cell subset or site label denotes: CD45RA+CCR7+. These receptors all come from a man aged 18 to 29 in good health.

The chain couples TRBV9 to TRBJ2-1; the D is unclear. The CDR3 sequence is 13 residues long. CDR1 and CDR2 from the germline V gene are SGDLS and YYNGEE. V was shortened by 3 bases and J by 1 base, with 5 bases between the two germline ends. CDR3 loop: CASSAGSYNEQFF. CDR3 nucleotides: TGTGCCAGCAGCGCAGGTTCCTACAATGAGCAGTTCTTC.

V usage is TRBV2 and J usage is TRBJ2-7, with 10 positions matching TRBD2. This CDR3 region has 15 residues. J was trimmed by 3 bases and V by 6 bases; bases with no gene match: 8. From germline, CDR1 is SNHLY and CDR2 FYNNEI. The CDR3 coding sequence is TGTGCCAGCAGCAGCGGACTAGCGGACCTCTACGAGCAGTACTTC. It codes for CASSSGLADLYEQYF.

The V gene is TRBV28, the J gene TRBJ2-5; 9 nucleotides agree with TRBD2. This CDR3 has 18 amino acids. V trimming: 5 bases; J trimming: 0 bases; junction bases outside the gene matches: 13. Germline assignment: CDR1 MDHEN and CDR2 SYDVKM. In DNA form, the CDR3 reads TGTGCCAGCAGTCCCAGCGACTGGGCTAGCGGGGACCAAGAGACCCAGTACTTC. As protein: CASSPSDWASGDQETQYF.

The chain carries TRBV27 and TRBJ1-6; no clear D gene. V was cut by 6 bases and J by 7 bases, with 19 bases left in between. The V gene's germline CDR1 is MNHEY and CDR2 SMNVEV (reference sequence). The length of the CDR3 is 16 residues. The CDR3 bases are TGTGCCAGCAGGACTCAGACCGGGCCATCAAATTCACCCCTCCACTTT. Translating gives CASRTQTGPSNSPLHF.

The chain carries TRBV10-2 and TRBJ2-1; D is uncertain. The CDR3 totals 13 residues. In germline, CDR1 is WSHSY, CDR2 SAAADI. V was shortened by 2 bases and J by 4 bases, with 6 bases between the two germline ends. The CDR3, as DNA: TGCGCCAGCAGTGAGCAGAGTTACAATGAGCAGTTCTTC. It specifies CASSEQSYNEQFF.

The J gene is TRBJ2-7, the V gene TRBV7-9; D unresolved. This CDR3 is built from 12 residues. The V and J ends lost 5 bases and 3 bases respectively, with 8 bases between them. CDR1 is SEHNR and CDR2 is FQNEAQ in the germline V gene (reference sequence). CDR3 DNA: TGTGCCAGCAGCGCGGAACACTACGAGCAGTACTTC. Translation gives CASSAEHYEQYF.

The J gene is TRBJ1-5, the V gene TRBV7-9; D is perhaps TRBD1 (6 bases). Trimming took 1 base from V and 9 from J, leaving 16 bases between them. From germline, CDR1 is SEHNR and CDR2 FQNEAQ (reference sequence). The CDR3 is 15 amino acids. CDR3 amino acids: CASSLGGGFEGPQHF. The CDR3 bases are TGTGCCAGCAGCTTAGGAGGGGGTTTTGAAGGGCCCCAGCATTTT.

The chain couples TRBV25-1 to TRBJ1-5; no clear D gene. This CDR3 comprises 14 residues. Germline assignment: CDR1 MGHDK and CDR2 SYGVNS. The V gene lost 1 base and the J gene lost 6 bases, with 10 bases spanning the gap. The CDR3 DNA sequence: TGTGCCAGCAGTGAATCGGGAGGGTTTCAGCCCCAGCATTTT. Translating gives CASSESGGFQPQHF.

Remarks on this clone: The same CDR3 can be traced to other DNA sequences in this sample. The chain employs TRBV4-1 and TRBJ2-7, with TRBD1 identical over 7 bases. The CDR3 has 15 amino acids. Germline CDR1 MGHRA, CDR2 YSYEKL. V was pared by 1 base and J by 0 bases, with 3 bases of the junction left unmatched. The CDR3 nucleotides are TGCGCCAGCAGCCAAGGGACAGGTTCCTCCTACGAGCAGTACTTC. Protein: CASSQGTGSSYEQYF.

Note on this clone: Other nucleotide sequences in the sample specify the same CDR3. This rearrangement joins TRBV27 to TRBJ2-2; D might be TRBD1 (5 bases). Germline V gene lookup returns CDR1 MNHEY and CDR2 SMNVEV (reference sequence). The CDR3 spans 14 residues. V was clipped by 3 bases and J by 5 bases, with 10 bases between them. CDR3 amino acids: CASSLQGGTGELFF. CDR3 nucleotide sequence: TGTGCCAGCAGTTTGCAGGGTGGGACCGGGGAGCTGTTTTTT.

The chain uses TRBV16 and TRBJ2-3, with 11 bases aligning to TRBD2. The CDR3 is 16 amino acids. The germline V gene has CDR1 KGHSY and CDR2 FQNENV. Trimming at V came to 4 bases and at J to 2 bases, leaving 5 bases not matched to a gene. CDR3 coding DNA: TGTGCCAGCAGCCCACTAGCGGGAGTTCTCACAGATACGCAGTATTTT. Protein: CASSPLAGVLTDTQYF.

In regard to this clone: Other DNA sequences from this sample encode an identical CDR3 as well. V is TRBV9 and J is TRBJ2-2; 10 bases line up with TRBD1. The CDR3 sequence is 15 residues long. Germline V CDR1 and CDR2: SGDLS, YYNGEE. Unmatched junction bases numbered 4, after V lost 4 bases and J lost 4 bases. The CDR3 region has the DNA TGTGCCAGCAGCCCGTGGACAGGGGGCACCGGGGAGCTGTTTTTT. This translates into CASSPWTGGTGELFF.

J is TRBJ1-1 and V is TRBV27; tentative D call: TRBD1 (6 bases). The CDR3 length is 14 residues. Germline V gene data show CDR1 as MNHEY and CDR2 as SMNVEV (reference sequence). V was shortened by 5 bases and J by 0 bases, with 10 bases between the two germline ends. CDR3 sequence reads: CASSGGSLNTEAFF. The DNA of the CDR3 is TGTGCCAGCAGTGGGGGCAGTCTGAACACTGAAGCTTTCTTT.

CDR3 DNA sequence: TGTGCCAGCAGCGTAGCTACGGGACAGGACTACACAGATACGCAGTATTTT. Protein: CASSVATGQDYTDTQYF. The chain is built from TRBV9 and TRBJ2-3; TRBD1 aligns across 8 bases. Germline trimming cut 0 bases from V and 2 bases from J; bases unmatched to any gene: 8. Per germline, CDR1 SGDLS and CDR2 YYNGEE. This CDR3 contains 17 residues.

This chain joins TRBV30 and TRBJ2-5; maybe TRBD2 (6 bases). V was clipped by 5 bases and J by 0 bases, with 10 bases between them. CDR1 and CDR2 (germline): GTSNPN, SVGIG (reference sequence). The CDR3 totals 13 residues. The CDR3 region has the DNA TGTGCCTGGGCTGCGGGGCACCAAGAGACCCAGTACTTC. Protein sequence: CAWAAGHQETQYF.

A remark on this clone: Different DNA sequences within this sample yield the same CDR3. CDR3 loop: CASSLGTYNEQFF. The CDR3, as DNA: TGCGCCAGCAGCTTGGGGACCTACAATGAGCAGTTCTTC. V and J are TRBV5-1 and TRBJ2-1; D uncertain. The CDR3 has 13 residues. The germline CDR1 and CDR2 sequences are SGHRS and YFSETQ. Deletions cut 0 bases from V and 2 bases from J, with 3 bases between. The full variable domain, its missing parts supplied by reference TRBV5-1 and TRBJ2-1, is KAGVTQTPRYLIKTRGQQVTLSCSPISGHRSVSWYQQTPGQGLQFLFEYFSETQRNKGNFPGRFSGRQFSNSRSEMNVSTLELGDSALYLCASSLGTYNEQFFGPGTRLTVL.

The V gene is TRBV27, the J gene TRBJ2-3; possibly TRBD2 for D (5 bases). This CDR3 is 17 amino acids long. V lost 5 bases, J lost 0 bases, and 18 bases lay in between. Germline lookup yields CDR1 MNHEY and CDR2 SMNVEV (reference sequence). CDR3 in amino acids: CASSPLRPSGSTDTQYF. In DNA, the CDR3 is TGTGCCAGCAGTCCCCTCCGGCCCAGCGGCAGCACAGATACGCAGTATTTT.

The chain's CDR3 is CASSYQGGGLTEAFF. The CDR3 nucleotides are TGTGCCAGCAGTTACCAGGGCGGGGGGCTCACTGAAGCTTTCTTT. The V and J genes are TRBV27 and TRBJ1-1, with D maybe TRBD1 (6 bases). V was trimmed by 4 bases and J by 4 bases, leaving 16 bases between them. Germline loops: CDR1 MNHEY, CDR2 SMNVEV (reference sequence). The CDR3 runs to 15 residues.

The chain combines TRBV13 with TRBJ1-1; 8 positions agree with TRBD1. The CDR3 runs 13 residues. Germline values: CDR1 PRHDT, CDR2 FYEKMQ (reference sequence). J lost 4 bases, V lost 7 bases, and 5 bases had no gene match. The CDR3 here is CASTQGARTEAFF. The CDR3 nucleotides are TGTGCCAGCACCCAGGGGGCGCGCACTGAAGCTTTCTTT.

The rearrangement uses TRBV10-2 and TRBJ1-1; tentative D call: TRBD1 (5 bases). Germline values: CDR1 WSHSY, CDR2 SAAADI. The CDR3 has 14 residues. Trimming took off 8 bases at V and 0 bases at J, with 13 bases between the two ends. The CDR3 loop is CASLTALMNTEAFF. DNA for the CDR3: TGCGCCAGCCTGACAGCCCTCATGAACACTGAAGCTTTCTTT.

This chain uses TRBV28 with TRBJ2-3; no reliable D call. Germline V lookup: CDR1 MDHEN, CDR2 SYDVKM. CDR3 length: 12 residues. Deletions cut 8 bases from V and 5 bases from J, with 11 bases between. This chain's CDR3 is CASQADLDTQYF. The CDR3, as DNA: TGTGCCAGCCAAGCTGACTTAGATACGCAGTATTTT.

This chain links TRBV7-2 with TRBJ2-1; D gene uncertain. The V end was cut by 1 base, the J end by 5 bases, with 6 bases between. The CDR3 length is 13 residues. Germline CDR1 SGHTA, CDR2 FQGNSA. The CDR3 reads CASSLVQNNEQFF. Here the CDR3 DNA reads TGTGCCAGCAGCTTAGTCCAAAACAATGAGCAGTTCTTC. Based on the CDR3 plus reference TRBV7-2 and TRBJ2-1, the full variable domain is GAGVSQSPSNKVTEKGKDVELRCDPISGHTALYWYRQSLGQGLEFLIYFQGNSAPDKSGLPSDRFSAERTGGSVSTLTIQRTQQEDSAVYLCASSLVQNNEQFFGPGTRLTVL.

The chain employs TRBV28 and TRBJ2-1, with D possibly TRBD2 on 5 matching bases. V lost 2 bases, J lost 9 bases, and 17 bases lay in between. The CDR3 sequence is 15 residues long. The V gene's germline CDR1 is MDHEN and CDR2 SYDVKM. The CDR3 nucleotides read TGTGCCAGCAGTTTAGAGGGCGAAGGTAATTTTGAGCAGTTCTTC. This sequence encodes CASSLEGEGNFEQFF.

The rearrangement links TRBV27 to TRBJ1-1; a possible D gene is TRBD1 (6 bases). The V end lost 7 bases, the J end lost 1 base, and 13 bases lay between the germline ends. The germline V gene encodes CDR1 MNHEY and CDR2 SMNVEV (reference sequence). This CDR3 contains 14 residues. The CDR3 here is CASTMTGGNTEAFF. The CDR3 nucleotides read TGTGCCAGCACTATGACAGGTGGGAACACTGAAGCTTTCTTT.

This clone appeared a single time. Other DNA sequences in the sample encode the same CDR3. The chain combines TRBV27 with TRBJ1-1; TRBD1 matches at 9 bases. Germline values: CDR1 MNHEY, CDR2 SMNVEV (reference sequence). J lost 5 bases, V lost 6 bases, and 7 bases had no gene match. This CDR3 contains 14 residues. CDR3 sequence reads: CASSLDRGGTEAFF. Here the CDR3 DNA reads TGTGCCAGCAGCCTGGACAGGGGCGGGACTGAAGCTTTCTTT.

The chain links TRBV5-1 to TRBJ1-2; D not certain. Germline loops: CDR1 SGHRS, CDR2 YFSETQ. V lost 3 bases to trimming and J lost 8 bases, with 11 bases between them. CDR3 length: 12 amino acids. The CDR3 coding sequence is TGCGCCAGCAGCTCGGCCCTGGAGGGCTACACCTTC. Protein: CASSSALEGYTF.

The rearrangement joins TRBV4-3 to TRBJ2-7; TRBD2 aligns across 8 bases. The CDR3 has 18 amino acids. The trim removed 1 base at V and 0 bases at J, leaving 11 bases unmatched. Per germline, CDR1 LGHNA and CDR2 YSLEER. CDR3 amino acids: CASSQAGIAGFSSYEQYF. The CDR3 DNA is TGCGCCAGCAGCCAAGCCGGGATAGCGGGATTCAGCTCCTACGAGCAGTACTTC.